These T cell receptor beta chains were read from a single sample in a study of blood T cell repertoires in COVID-19. Assay: immunoSEQ multiplex PCR; the TCRdb copy retains only in-frame clones and omits some. This table holds 89,000 or so clones, roughly 96% found once. What was sequenced was peripheral blood. These receptors all stem from a human donor with active COVID-19. The donor label of this sample is uncertain. Each CDR3 is given with its conserved first and last residue. Each record gives: CDR3 protein, V gene, D gene, J gene. D genes are given only for firm matches.

CASSYGSRYEQYF,TRBV6-5,-,TRBJ2-7
CASSKGRGQGGTGELFF,TRBV4-2,-,TRBJ2-2
CASTETRQGDEKLFF,TRBV6-5,TRBD1,TRBJ1-4
CASSPSPGNTEAFF,TRBV4-1,-,TRBJ1-1
CASSLDLGAGGETQYF,TRBV7-8,-,TRBJ2-5
CASSSGRQGWQPQHF,TRBV7-2,TRBD1,TRBJ1-5
CASSLEGGTKGYTF,TRBV11-3,-,TRBJ1-2
CASGRQAYEQYF,TRBV11-2,-,TRBJ2-7
CASSSPLVWGGEQYF,TRBV7-9,TRBD2,TRBJ2-7
CASKKRGATDTQYF,TRBV10-1,TRBD2,TRBJ2-3
CASSPPSRAHSPLHF,TRBV18,-,TRBJ1-6
CASSPTPSRQGAMYGYTF,TRBV7-2,TRBD1,TRBJ1-2
CASHPLAGRFYEQYF,TRBV27,-,TRBJ2-7
CASSEGQIYGYTF,TRBV7-2,TRBD1,TRBJ1-2
CASSERTSGGGEQFF,TRBV9,TRBD2,TRBJ2-1
CSAIGRQGAANEQFF,TRBV29-1,TRBD1,TRBJ2-1
CASSAQNEQFF,TRBV11-3,-,TRBJ2-1